Reported below is one T cell receptor (beta chain). This specimen comes from a study of blood T cell repertoires in COVID-19. The participants were between about 18 and 90 years old and came from 24 US areas. Participants classified as exposed had met a COVID-19 case within 2 weeks before study entry. Assay: immunoSEQ multiplex PCR; the TCRdb copy retains only in-frame clones and omits some. The data contain approximately 400,000 clones, 90% to 95% of them singletons. J lost 3 bases, V lost 0 bases, and 15 bases had no gene match. From germline, CDR1 is MNHEY and CDR2 SVGEGT. The CDR3 has 19 residues. The TCR originated in a middle-aged woman who had been exposed to COVID-19. Material for sequencing was PBMCs or T cells enriched from blood (not recorded which). The gene calls are TRBV6-2 or TRBV6-3 and TRBJ2-7; 9 bases are a match to TRBD2. The CDR3 here is CASSYSSSTRGRALYEQYF. CDR3 in DNA: TGTGCCAGCAGTTACTCCAGTTCCACTCGCGGGAGGGCCCTCTACGAGCAGTACTTC.